One sample yielded the 9 T cell receptor beta chains listed below, sequenced in a study of blood T cell repertoires in COVID-19. Profiled with immunoSEQ multiplex PCR; TCRdb holds only in-frame clones, not every one. Of roughly 210,000 clones listed, 88% are singletons. Sample: peripheral blood. Every receptor here comes from a man between 65 and 85 years old with acute or convalescent COVID-19.

This sequence joins TRBV5-6 and TRBJ2-7; 7 bases fit TRBD1. CDR1 and CDR2 from the germline V gene are SGHDT and YYEEEE. The CDR3 consists of 15 residues. With 0 bases clipped from V and 3 bases from J, the junction kept 6 bases outside the gene matches. The DNA of the CDR3 is TGTGCCAGCAGCTTGGGACAGGGAACCTACTACGAGCAGTACTTC. Its translation: CASSLGQGTYYEQYF.

This clone showed up just a few times. V and J are TRBV18 and TRBJ2-3; tentatively, D is TRBD2 (5 bases). V shed 2 bases and J shed 1 base, with 13 bases lying between them. The CDR3 loop spans 16 amino acids. CDR1 is KGHSH, CDR2 LQKENI, per germline. The CDR3 sequence is CASSPYNSEGTDTQYF. The CDR3 DNA reads TGTGCCAGCTCACCATATAATAGCGAGGGCACAGATACGCAGTATTTT.

The chain carries TRBV24-1 and TRBJ2-1, with 9 bases fitting TRBD1. V shed 4 bases, J shed 7 bases, and the junction held 7 bases outside the gene matches. In germline, CDR1 is KGHDR, CDR2 SFDVKD. The CDR3 is made up of 15 amino acids. In DNA form, the CDR3 reads TGTGCCACCAGTGACCCTAGGACAGGGGCGAATGAGCAGTTCTTC. It encodes CATSDPRTGANEQFF.

This clone was seen once. The V and J genes are TRBV19 and TRBJ1-2; TRBD1 agrees at 7 bases. Trimming removed 3 bases from V and 5 bases from J; junction bases left unmatched: 6. In germline, CDR1 is LNHDA, CDR2 SQIVND (reference sequence). There are 14 residues in the CDR3. CDR3 in DNA: TGTGCCAGTAGTATTACAGGGGAACTTTATGGCTACACCTTC. Encoded protein: CASSITGELYGYTF.

The chain carries TRBV7-9 and TRBJ1-2; tentatively, D is TRBD1 (5 bases). The CDR3 sequence is 14 residues long. CDR1 SEHNR and CDR2 FQNEAQ come from the germline V gene (reference sequence). Deletions cut 3 bases from V and 7 bases from J, with 15 bases between. The CDR3 DNA reads TGTGCCAGCAGCTTCTCAGGTGGGGCTTCTGGCTACACCTTC. This sequence encodes CASSFSGGASGYTF.

CDR3 in DNA: TGTGCCAGCAGTGTAGCGGGAGAGAACAATGAGCAGTTCTTC. Translating gives CASSVAGENNEQFF. V and J are TRBV6-1 and TRBJ2-1; 9 bases align to TRBD2. The V gene end was trimmed by 4 bases and the J gene end by 5 bases; junction bases not matched to a gene: 3. The CDR3 has 14 amino acids. Germline assignment: CDR1 MNHNS and CDR2 SASEGT.

This sequence joins TRBV5-1 and TRBJ2-7, with TRBD1 matching over 9 bases. The CDR3 extends over 16 amino acids. Germline V gene lookup returns CDR1 SGHRS and CDR2 YFSETQ. V dropped 0 bases and J dropped 0; count of bases not matched to a gene: 4. CDR3 amino acids: CASSLGSTGGSYEQYF. CDR3 in DNA: TGCGCCAGCAGCTTGGGTTCGACAGGGGGCTCCTACGAGCAGTACTTC.

The chain couples TRBV11-3 to TRBJ2-2, with TRBD2 identical over 12 bases. Germline assignment: CDR1 SGHNT and CDR2 YENEEA. The CDR3 runs to 18 residues. The J segment lost 0 bases and the V segment lost 4 bases, leaving 6 bases of the junction unmatched. The CDR3 DNA reads as TGTGCCAGCAGCTCAAGACTAGCGGGAGCCGCGAACACCGGGGAGCTGTTTTTT. Translation: CASSSRLAGAANTGELFF.

The rearrangement joins TRBV5-4 to TRBJ1-6; TRBD1 matches at 7 bases. The CDR3 loop spans 14 amino acids. Germline CDR1 is SGHNT and CDR2 is YYREEE (reference sequence). Trimming cost V 5 bases and J 13 bases; bases outside gene matches: 12. Here the CDR3 reads CASRPDRSYGPLHF. CDR3 DNA sequence: TGTGCCAGCAGACCGGACAGGTCCTATGGGCCCCTCCACTTT.